This T cell receptor (beta chain) appears in the sequencing data of a study of blood T cell repertoires in COVID-19. Study context: Acute-phase and convalescent COVID-19 samples originated in the United States, Italy and Spain.

V shed 5 bases, J shed 11 bases, and the junction held 11 bases outside the gene matches. Looked up from germline, CDR1 is MNHEY and CDR2 is SMNVEV (reference sequence). This CDR3 is 13 amino acids long. Data came from immunoSEQ multiplex PCR; TCRdb stores just in-frame clones and leaves some out. The table lists 250,000 or so clones, approximately 85% of them singletons. Specimen: PBMCs or T cells enriched from blood (not recorded which). This clonotype originated in a woman in her fifties or sixties who had been exposed to COVID-19. The chain couples TRBV27 to TRBJ2-7; 8 bases align to TRBD1. The CDR3 coding sequence is TGTGCCAGCAGTCTTACGGGACAGGCGAGAGAGTACTTC. Its translation is CASSLTGQAREYF.